The 11 T cell receptor beta chains below all came from one sample that was sequenced in a study of cytomegalovirus exposure and HLA in healthy donors. 60 Vbeta and 13 Jbeta primers were used in PCR. TCRdb keeps only in-frame clones here, not all; method: immunoSEQ multiplex PCR. This sample has under 200,000 clones, with 75% found just once. The source material was PBMCs. Receptors were obtained from a male donor in good health and CMV-seronegative.

The V gene is TRBV4-2, the J gene TRBJ2-2; D unresolved. CDR1 LGHNA and CDR2 YNFKEQ come from the germline V gene. This CDR3 is 13 amino acids long. V lost 0 bases and J lost 8, with 7 bases in between. DNA for the CDR3: TGTGCCAGCAGCCAAGAGCAGGATGGGGAGCTGTTTTTT. Translation: CASSQEQDGELFF.

The J gene is TRBJ2-7, the V gene TRBV10-3; 9 bases are shared with TRBD1. The V gene's germline CDR1 is ENHRY and CDR2 SYGVKD. CDR3 length equals 16 residues. Trimming removed 4 bases from V and 2 bases from J; junction bases left unmatched: 9. As DNA, the CDR3 is TGTGCCATCAGTGGATATGGGACAGGGTCCACCTACGAGCAGTACTTC. Translated: CAISGYGTGSTYEQYF.

The V gene is TRBV5-5, the J gene TRBJ1-6; 7 positions match TRBD1. Trimming at V came to 0 bases and at J to 10 bases, leaving 7 bases not matched to a gene. This CDR3 contains 15 residues. Germline V gene data show CDR1 as SGHKS and CDR2 as YYEKEE (reference sequence). CDR3 DNA sequence: TGTGCCAGCAGCTTGGACGGGACAGCAACGTCACCCCTCCACTTT. Its translation: CASSLDGTATSPLHF. The entire variable domain, with the rest obtained from reference TRBV5-5 and TRBJ1-6, is as follows: DAGVTQSPTHLIKTRGQQVTLRCSPISGHKSVSWYQQVLGQGPQFIFQYYEKEERGRGNFPDRFSARQFPNYSSELNVNALLLGDSALYLCASSLDGTATSPLHFGNGTRLTVT.

CDR3 loop: CASTPIQGRNQPQHF. The CDR3 region has the DNA TGTGCCAGCACCCCGATACAGGGTCGCAATCAGCCCCAGCATTTT. The V call is TRBV6-4, the J call TRBJ1-5; D is possibly TRBD1 (6 bases). Germline CDR1 MRHNA, CDR2 SNTAGT. V gave up 7 bases and J gave up 2 bases, with 15 bases separating them. This CDR3 is 15 amino acids long.

This sequence joins TRBV7-8 and TRBJ1-1; the D is unclear. The length of the CDR3 is 13 residues. Trimming took off 1 base at V and 5 bases at J, with 8 bases between the two ends. CDR1 is SGHVS and CDR2 is FQNEAQ in the germline V gene. The chain's CDR3 is CASSLVSGTEAFF. CDR3 DNA: TGTGCCAGCAGCTTAGTCTCGGGGACTGAAGCTTTCTTT.

In this sample, this clone turned up a few times. The chain employs TRBV7-2 and TRBJ2-3; 9 nucleotides line up with TRBD2. Germline V gene lookup returns CDR1 SGHTA and CDR2 FQGNSA. This CDR3 is 16 amino acids long. V lost 5 bases to trimming and J lost 5 bases; unmatched junction nucleotides: 11. The CDR3 DNA is TGTGCCAGCAGCCCCTCGATTAGCGGGAGCCAAGATACGCAGTATTTT. It encodes CASSPSISGSQDTQYF.

The V and J genes are TRBV2 and TRBJ1-6; D call uncertain. CDR1 and CDR2 (germline): SNHLY, FYNNEI. Deletions cut 6 bases from V and 7 bases from J, with 13 bases between. The CDR3 is 14 residues long. CDR3 sequence: CASSGMFGNSPLHF. The CDR3 region has the DNA TGTGCCAGCAGCGGGATGTTTGGGAATTCACCCCTCCACTTT.

This chain joins TRBV5-1 and TRBJ2-5; 11 nucleotides align to TRBD2. This CDR3 is 18 amino acids long. Germline V gene sequence: CDR1 SGHRS, CDR2 YFSETQ. V trimming: 0 bases; J trimming: 5 bases; junction bases outside the gene matches: 12. CDR3 sequence reads: CASSLGVAGGSVEETQYF. CDR3 coding DNA: TGCGCCAGCAGCTTGGGAGTAGCGGGGGGGTCAGTAGAGGAGACCCAGTACTTC.

This clone appeared once. The J gene is TRBJ2-5, the V gene TRBV15, with a weak D call TRBD2 (5 bases). Trimming cost V 1 base and J 5 bases, with 14 bases left between them. This CDR3 contains 15 residues. Germline values: CDR1 LNHNV, CDR2 YYDKDF (reference sequence). In DNA form, the CDR3 reads TGTGCCACCAGCAGAGTCAGGCTAGCAGTGGAGACCCAGTACTTC. Residues: CATSRVRLAVETQYF.

This chain joins TRBV7-2 and TRBJ2-3, with 10 bases fitting TRBD1. There are 15 residues in the CDR3. V trimming: 4 bases; J trimming: 5 bases; junction bases outside the gene matches: 6. CDR1 is SGHTA and CDR2 is FQGNSA in the germline V gene. This chain's CDR3 is CASSSRQGARDTQYF. As DNA, the CDR3 is TGTGCCAGCAGCTCCAGACAGGGGGCGAGAGATACGCAGTATTTT.

This clone turned up a few times. The gene calls are TRBV5-4 and TRBJ2-2, with 10 bases that match TRBD2. Looked up from germline, CDR1 is SGHNT and CDR2 is YYREEE (reference sequence). J was trimmed by 3 bases and V by 5 bases; bases with no gene match: 7. This CDR3 comprises 16 residues. The DNA of the CDR3 is TGTGCCAGCAGATTCGAGCTAGCGGGAGACACCGGGGAGCTGTTTTTT. It encodes CASRFELAGDTGELFF.